This T cell receptor beta chain was identified during a study of PD-1 blockade in classical Hodgkin lymphoma (dated by TCRdb to 2018 to 2021). In the study overall: Nivolumab dosing was 3 mg/kg intravenously every 2 weeks, continuing until either disease progression or unacceptable toxicity. A peripheral blood immune signature of response to PD-1 blockade in classical Hodgkin lymphoma was defined using TCR beta sequencing and CyTOF.

The junction shows trimming of 0 bases on V and 7 bases on J, plus 7 bases between the germline ends. The germline V gene encodes CDR1 SGHNT and CDR2 YENEEA. From the cysteine through the phenylalanine, the CDR3 covers 13 amino acids. Solely the CDR3 DNA is kept, with 39 bases framed from the first base. Beyond this particular receptor, the publication reports: Trial patients with a complete response had baseline diversity similar to that of newly diagnosed patients, while partial responders and progressors had significantly lower diversity. Baseline TCR diversity was reported to be lower in newly diagnosed patients than in healthy donors, and even lower in relapsed/refractory patients. The study was restricted to a single clinical trial cohort, and the causes of repertoire differences, possibly disease activity or prior therapy, were left undefined. A significant rise by C4D1 was seen in CD4+ but not CD8+ TCR diversity (p=0.0027 vs p=0.16), with the rise being most apparent in complete responders (p=0.02). Lower diversity was seen in patients whose nivolumab began less than 1 year after ASCT, and these patients were left out of later analyses so that immune reconstitution would not confound the results.

This clone was observed a single time. Its antigen is not yet known. Nothing much larger sits one base from this clone, and base qualities are not available. Genomic DNA was extracted with the Qiagen DNeasy kit from unsorted PBMCs and from negatively selected CD4+ and CD8+ fractions. TCR beta CDR3 regions were amplified by immunoSEQ multiplex PCR using primers annealing to V and J segments. A synthetic immune receptor repertoire was used to minimize amplification bias, and remaining bias was computationally removed after sequencing. The study's own analysis went as follows. Repertoire diversity was quantified as the Shannon entropy index using custom Python scripts. Unsorted, CD4+ and CD8+ repertoires were examined separately, except in combined analyses, for which CD4+ and CD8+ sequences were merged in silico. Clonal expansion was defined as at least a 2-fold frequency increase after treatment relative to C1D1, with a pseudocount of 0.5 for undetected baseline clones. Clones with 0 or 1 copy at C1D1 were classified as singleton clones, and clones with 2 or more copies were classified as non-singleton clones. Clones expanded in unsorted samples were annotated as CD4+, CD8+ or unknown by matching protein sequences in sorted samples from the same patient. Wilcoxon tests on paired samples were used to test diversity changes from C1D1 to C4D1. TCRdb mirrors the immuneACCESS table, restricted to in-frame sequences. Some clones are absent from its copies; in checked studies, under half trace to an unresolved V gene, and the reason for the others is unknown. Clonal size and the V and J genes are those of that table, whereas D and trimming came from the DNA. For this sample there are about 29,000 clones; 70% to 85% appear just once. Roughly 4% of the sample lies in the top ten.

The sample's time point, from its label and the paper: cycle 2 day 1 (C2D1) of nivolumab. All trial patients had relapsed after autologous stem cell transplantation, with cohorts A, B and C differing in prior brentuximab vedotin exposure. A total of around 60 patients with relapsed/refractory classical Hodgkin lymphoma made up the trial cohort, and each patient's best overall response was complete response, partial response or progressive disease. Trial patients were treated with single-agent nivolumab in the multi-cohort phase II CheckMate 205 trial. Best overall response was determined by an independent review committee according to the 2007 International Working Group response criteria. Trial PBMCs were collected just before the start of nivolumab (C1D1) and during therapy at cycle 2 day 1 and cycle 4 day 1. After peripheral blood was drawn into 8 mL Vacutainer Cell Preparation Tubes, PBMCs were isolated by centrifugation and then cryopreserved.

Specimen: peripheral blood mononuclear cells (PBMCs), collected before the second cycle of nivolumab. The receptor chain draws on TRBV11-3 and TRBJ2-1; the D gene lacks a confident call. The sequence derives from a human donor with classical Hodgkin lymphoma. The CDR3 protein sequence reads: CASSLDLLNEQFF. The DNA sequence is given as TGTGCCAGCAGCTTAGATCTTTTGAATGAGCAGTTCTTC.